This T cell receptor beta chain was sequenced in a study of CD8 T cells in Susac syndrome. Study findings and constraints: Clonal expansion was absent from the CD4+ T cell repertoires in Susac syndrome.

Blood CD8+ and CD4+ T cells underwent high-throughput TCR beta sequencing. With respect to this clonotype: Its antigen is undetermined.

Random hexamers were used to reverse transcribe the RNA input (about 0.5 to 1 ug). TCRdb reanalysed the immunoSEQ multiplex PCR reads using MiXCR and keeps one entry per CDR3 protein. This sample carries about 240,000 distinct CDR3 sequences, 96% of them seen once, and the ten largest clones take around 0.1%. The origin of this receptor is a human donor with Susac syndrome. Sequencing used CD4+ T cells from PBMCs.

The CDR3 loop is CASTRQALSYNEQFF. The CDR3, as DNA: TGTGCCAGCACCAGACAAGCCCTCTCCTACAATGAGCAGTTCTTC. The chain has TRBV12-3 or TRBV12-4 and TRBJ2-1; D gene uncertain. The CDR3 extends over 15 amino acids. V was cut by 7 bases and J by 0 bases, with 13 bases left in between.